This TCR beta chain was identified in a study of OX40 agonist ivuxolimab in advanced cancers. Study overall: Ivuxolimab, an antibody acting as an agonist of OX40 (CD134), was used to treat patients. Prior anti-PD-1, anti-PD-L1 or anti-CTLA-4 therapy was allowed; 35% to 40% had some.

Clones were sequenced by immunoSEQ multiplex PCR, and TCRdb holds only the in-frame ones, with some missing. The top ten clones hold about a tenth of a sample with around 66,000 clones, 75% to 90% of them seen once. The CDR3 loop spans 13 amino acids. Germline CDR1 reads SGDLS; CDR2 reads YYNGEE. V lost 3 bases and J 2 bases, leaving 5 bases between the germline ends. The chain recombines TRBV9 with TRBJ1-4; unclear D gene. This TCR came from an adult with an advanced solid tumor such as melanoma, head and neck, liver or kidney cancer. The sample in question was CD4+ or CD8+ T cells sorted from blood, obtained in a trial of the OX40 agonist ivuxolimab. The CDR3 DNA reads TGTGCCAGCAGCGCCGGGACTAATGAAAAACTGTTTTTT. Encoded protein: CASSAGTNEKLFF.